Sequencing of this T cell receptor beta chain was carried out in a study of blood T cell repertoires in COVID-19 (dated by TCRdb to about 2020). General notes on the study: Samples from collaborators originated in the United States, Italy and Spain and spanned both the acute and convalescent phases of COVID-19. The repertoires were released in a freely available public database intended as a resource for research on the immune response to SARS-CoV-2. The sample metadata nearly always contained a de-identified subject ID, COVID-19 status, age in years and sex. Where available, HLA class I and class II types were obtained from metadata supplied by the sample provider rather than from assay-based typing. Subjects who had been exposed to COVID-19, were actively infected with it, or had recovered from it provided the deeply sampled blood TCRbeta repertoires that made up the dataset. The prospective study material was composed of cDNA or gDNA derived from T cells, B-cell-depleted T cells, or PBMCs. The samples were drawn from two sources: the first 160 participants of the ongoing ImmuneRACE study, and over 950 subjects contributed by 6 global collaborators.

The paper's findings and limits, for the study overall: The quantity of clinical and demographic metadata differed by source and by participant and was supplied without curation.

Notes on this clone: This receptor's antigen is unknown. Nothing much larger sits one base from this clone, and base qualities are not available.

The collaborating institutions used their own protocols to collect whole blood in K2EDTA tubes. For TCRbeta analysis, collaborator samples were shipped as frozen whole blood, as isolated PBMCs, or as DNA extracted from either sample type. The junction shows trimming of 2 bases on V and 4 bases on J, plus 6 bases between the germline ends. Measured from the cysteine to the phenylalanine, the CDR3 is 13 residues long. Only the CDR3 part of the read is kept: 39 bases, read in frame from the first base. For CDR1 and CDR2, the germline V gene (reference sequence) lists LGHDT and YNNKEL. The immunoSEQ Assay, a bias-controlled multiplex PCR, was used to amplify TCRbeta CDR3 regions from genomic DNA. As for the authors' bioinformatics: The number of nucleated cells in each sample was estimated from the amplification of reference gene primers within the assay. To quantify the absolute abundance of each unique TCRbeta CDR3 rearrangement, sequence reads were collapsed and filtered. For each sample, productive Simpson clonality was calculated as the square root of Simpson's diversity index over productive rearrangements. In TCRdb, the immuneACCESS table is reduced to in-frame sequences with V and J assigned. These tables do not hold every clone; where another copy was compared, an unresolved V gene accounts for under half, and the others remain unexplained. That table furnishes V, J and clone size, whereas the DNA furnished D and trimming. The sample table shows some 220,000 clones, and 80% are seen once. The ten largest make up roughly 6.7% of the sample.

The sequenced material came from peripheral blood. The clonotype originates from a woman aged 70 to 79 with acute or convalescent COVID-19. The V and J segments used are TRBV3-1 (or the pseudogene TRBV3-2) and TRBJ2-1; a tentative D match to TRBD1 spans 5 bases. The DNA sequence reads TGTGCCAGCAGCCAACCAGGGTACAATGAGCAGTTCTTC. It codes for CASSQPGYNEQFF.